This T cell receptor beta chain was identified during a study of blood T cell repertoires in COVID-19. Across the whole study: COVID-19 samples collected from the United States, Italy and Spain covered acute and convalescent phases. The cDNA or gDNA used as material had been derived from T cells, B-cell-depleted T cells, or PBMCs.

Original processing notes: It was from reference gene primer amplification that nucleated cell counts were estimated. Some clones are missing from TCRdb's copy, which holds only in-frame ones; the method was immunoSEQ multiplex PCR. The V and J calls and the clone size are those of that table, but D and trimming were determined from the DNA. Here the sample spans 95,000 to 150,000 clones, more than 80% being singletons. CDR1 and CDR2 from the germline V gene are SGHRS and YFSETQ. Trimming removed 3 bases from V and 2 bases from J, with 23 bases in between. The CDR3 spans 18 residues. The chain uses TRBV5-1 and TRBJ1-1; D is undetermined. This sequence originates from a man aged 35 to 55 with acute or convalescent COVID-19. Sequences were obtained from peripheral blood. CDR3 coding DNA: TGCGCCAGCAGCTCCTTACTCACGCAAACAGAAAAAAACACTGAAGCTTTCTTT. Residues: CASSSLLTQTEKNTEAFF.